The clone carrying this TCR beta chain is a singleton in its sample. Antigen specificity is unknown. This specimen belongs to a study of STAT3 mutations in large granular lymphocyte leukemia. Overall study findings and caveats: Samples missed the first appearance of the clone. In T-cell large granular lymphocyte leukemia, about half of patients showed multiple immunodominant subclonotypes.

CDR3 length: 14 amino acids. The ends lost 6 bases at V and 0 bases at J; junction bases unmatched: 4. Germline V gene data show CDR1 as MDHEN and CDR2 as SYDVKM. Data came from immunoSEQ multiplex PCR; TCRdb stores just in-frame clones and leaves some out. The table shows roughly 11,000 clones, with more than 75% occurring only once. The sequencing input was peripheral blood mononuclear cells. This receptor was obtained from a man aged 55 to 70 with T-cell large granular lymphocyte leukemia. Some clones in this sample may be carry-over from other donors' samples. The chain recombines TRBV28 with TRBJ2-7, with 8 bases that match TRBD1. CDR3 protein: CASSLQGGSYEQYF. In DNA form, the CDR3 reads TGTGCCAGCAGCTTACAGGGGGGCTCCTACGAGCAGTACTTC.